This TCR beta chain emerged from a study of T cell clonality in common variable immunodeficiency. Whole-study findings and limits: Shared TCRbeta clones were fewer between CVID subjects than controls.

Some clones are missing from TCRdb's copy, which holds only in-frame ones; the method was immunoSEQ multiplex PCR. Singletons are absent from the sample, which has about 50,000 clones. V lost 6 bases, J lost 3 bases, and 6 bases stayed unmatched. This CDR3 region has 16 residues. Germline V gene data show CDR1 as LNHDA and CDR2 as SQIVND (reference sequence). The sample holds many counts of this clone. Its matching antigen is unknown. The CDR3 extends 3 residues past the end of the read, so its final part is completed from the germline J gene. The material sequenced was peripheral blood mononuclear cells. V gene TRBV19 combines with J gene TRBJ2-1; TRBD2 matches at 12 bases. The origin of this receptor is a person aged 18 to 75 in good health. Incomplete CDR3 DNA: TGTGCCAGTAGCGCGACTAGCGGGAGTATCTACAATGAG. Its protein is CASSATSGSIYNE. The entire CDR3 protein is CASSATSGSIYNEQFF.